Listed below are T cell receptor beta chains from one sample, sequenced in a study of T cells after yellow fever vaccination. TCRdb reprocessed the 5' RACE reads via MiXCR and lists one record per CDR3 protein. The sample lists hundreds of thousands of distinct CDR3 sequences; 17% were seen once. The sequences come from PBMCs, collected around 5 days after the first yellow fever vaccination. These receptors were taken from a man in his late teens or twenties who received the YFV17D yellow fever vaccine. Each CDR3 is given with its conserved first and last residue. D genes are given only for firm matches. For some rows the clone size is stated as once, few or many, or as a class when expanded; others skip it.

CDR3nt: TGTGCCAGCAGTTACGCTCCGGGGGAGACCCAGTACTTC
CDR3aa: CASSYAPGETQYF
v_gene: TRBV6-5
abundance: few
j_gene: TRBJ2-5
d_gene: NA

CDR3nt: TGTGCCAGCAGCCAGGGACCCCAAAGCACAGATACGCAGTATTTT
CDR3aa: CASSQGPQSTDTQYF
v_gene: TRBV11-1
abundance: NA
j_gene: TRBJ2-3
d_gene: NA

CDR3nt: TGTGCCAGCAGTTACTCGGGACAGTTGAGTGAGCAGTTCTTC
CDR3aa: CASSYSGQLSEQFF
v_gene: TRBV6-5
abundance: few
j_gene: TRBJ2-1
d_gene: TRBD1

CDR3nt: TGCGCCAGCAGCGACGACAGGGGCTCTGGAAACACCATATATTTT
CDR3aa: CASSDDRGSGNTIYF
v_gene: TRBV5-1
abundance: NA
j_gene: TRBJ1-3
d_gene: TRBD1

CDR3nt: TGCAGCGTCGCGATATACAGGCTCAACAATGAGCAGTTCTTC
CDR3aa: CSVAIYRLNNEQFF
v_gene: TRBV29-1
abundance: few
j_gene: TRBJ2-1
d_gene: NA

CDR3nt: TGCGCCAGCAGCTTGGACGGTGGGGGAGCAGATACGCAGTATTTT
CDR3aa: CASSLDGGGADTQYF
v_gene: TRBV5-1
abundance: NA
j_gene: TRBJ2-3
d_gene: NA

CDR3nt: TGTGCCACCAGTGGGGTCGGGGAGCTGTTTTTT
CDR3aa: CATSGVGELFF
v_gene: TRBV24-1
abundance: few
j_gene: TRBJ2-2
d_gene: NA

CDR3nt: TGTGCCAGCAGCCCCCGAGCGCGTTACAATGAGCAGTTCTTC
CDR3aa: CASSPRARYNEQFF
v_gene: TRBV7-9
abundance: NA
j_gene: TRBJ2-1
d_gene: NA

CDR3nt: TGCGCCAGCAGCCCGGACAACTCCTACGAGCAGTACTTC
CDR3aa: CASSPDNSYEQYF
v_gene: TRBV5-1
abundance: NA
j_gene: TRBJ2-7
d_gene: NA

CDR3nt: TGTGCCAGCTCAAAGGATGGAGTCCTATCCTACGAGCAGTACTTC
CDR3aa: CASSKDGVLSYEQYF
v_gene: TRBV18
abundance: NA
j_gene: TRBJ2-7
d_gene: NA

CDR3nt: TGCGCCAGCAGCGCACCCGGGACAGGGGTAAGAGAGACCCAGTACTTC
CDR3aa: CASSAPGTGVRETQYF
v_gene: TRBV5-1
abundance: few
j_gene: TRBJ2-5
d_gene: TRBD1

CDR3nt: TGTGCCAGCAGCTCCACAGGGTTTGAGTCCTACGAGCAGTACTTC
CDR3aa: CASSSTGFESYEQYF
v_gene: TRBV7-2
abundance: NA
j_gene: TRBJ2-7
d_gene: NA

CDR3nt: TGTGCCAGCAGTTGGGATCCAGGGACCGGGGAGCTGTTTTTT
CDR3aa: CASSWDPGTGELFF
v_gene: TRBV27
abundance: NA
j_gene: TRBJ2-2
d_gene: NA

CDR3nt: TGTGCCAGCAGTCTGGGACTAGATATGAATGAGCAGTTCTTC
CDR3aa: CASSLGLDMNEQFF
v_gene: TRBV7-3
abundance: many
j_gene: TRBJ2-1
d_gene: TRBD2

CDR3nt: TGTGCCAGCAGCTTACTAGCGGGGGGGCCGAAGCCCTACAATGAGCAGTTCTTC
CDR3aa: CASSLLAGGPKPYNEQFF
v_gene: TRBV7-3
abundance: NA
j_gene: TRBJ2-1
d_gene: TRBD2

CDR3nt: TGCGCCAGCAGCTTCCAGACTAGCGGCGTCACAGATACGCAGTATTTT
CDR3aa: CASSFQTSGVTDTQYF
v_gene: TRBV5-1
abundance: NA
j_gene: TRBJ2-3
d_gene: TRBD2

CDR3nt: TGCAGTGCTAGAGCCGGGGATGTTAGGTACACCTTC
CDR3aa: CSARAGDVRYTF
v_gene: TRBV20-1
abundance: few
j_gene: TRBJ1-2
d_gene: NA

CDR3nt: TGTGCCAGCAGCTTAGACCCTGGGGGCCTAAGTGAGCAGTTCTTC
CDR3aa: CASSLDPGGLSEQFF
v_gene: TRBV7-6
abundance: NA
j_gene: TRBJ2-1
d_gene: NA

CDR3nt: TGTGCCAGCAGGCCAGGAAACACCATATATTTT
CDR3aa: CASRPGNTIYF
v_gene: TRBV6-6
abundance: medium-sized
j_gene: TRBJ1-3
d_gene: NA

CDR3nt: TGCAGTGCCCTAGTTCCTAACACCGGGGAGCTGTTTTTT
CDR3aa: CSALVPNTGELFF
v_gene: TRBV20-1
abundance: many
j_gene: TRBJ2-2
d_gene: NA

CDR3nt: TGCGCCAGCAGCCCGGACAGGGACTCTGAAGCTTTCTTT
CDR3aa: CASSPDRDSEAFF
v_gene: TRBV5-1
abundance: few
j_gene: TRBJ1-1
d_gene: TRBD1

CDR3nt: TGCAGTGCTGCCCGTGGTAACTATGGCTACACCTTC
CDR3aa: CSAARGNYGYTF
v_gene: TRBV20-1
abundance: NA
j_gene: TRBJ1-2
d_gene: NA

CDR3nt: TGTGCCAGCAGACGAACCGGGACAGGGGGAGATACGCAGTATTTT
CDR3aa: CASRRTGTGGDTQYF
v_gene: TRBV7-2
abundance: NA
j_gene: TRBJ2-3
d_gene: TRBD1

CDR3nt: TGTGCCAGCAGTTTATCCCCCAGGGCCTCCAATGAGCAGTTCTTC
CDR3aa: CASSLSPRASNEQFF
v_gene: TRBV12-3/TRBV12-4
abundance: NA
j_gene: TRBJ2-1
d_gene: NA

CDR3nt: TGCGCCAGCAGCTTGTCGGGACAGGGGTTCGAGCAGTACTTC
CDR3aa: CASSLSGQGFEQYF
v_gene: TRBV5-1
abundance: few
j_gene: TRBJ2-7
d_gene: TRBD1

CDR3nt: TGTGCCAGCAGTTACTCGGAGGTCATCACAGATACGCAGTATTTT
CDR3aa: CASSYSEVITDTQYF
v_gene: TRBV6-5
abundance: NA
j_gene: TRBJ2-3
d_gene: NA

CDR3nt: TGTGCTAGCAGCCAAGACAGGGGGCAAGGAGATACGCAGTATTTT
CDR3aa: CASSQDRGQGDTQYF
v_gene: TRBV7-7
abundance: few
j_gene: TRBJ2-3
d_gene: TRBD1

CDR3nt: TGTGCCAGCAGGCCCCGGCGGGAGACGACCTATAATTCACCCCTCCACTTT
CDR3aa: CASRPRRETTYNSPLHF
v_gene: TRBV4-2
abundance: NA
j_gene: TRBJ1-6
d_gene: NA

CDR3nt: TGTGCCAGCAGTCGCCCGCTAGCGGGCCCTAGCACAGATACGCAGTATTTT
CDR3aa: CASSRPLAGPSTDTQYF
v_gene: TRBV6-2/TRBV6-3
abundance: NA
j_gene: TRBJ2-3
d_gene: TRBD2

CDR3nt: TGTGCCAGCAGACAGGGGACTAGTTACAATGAGCAGTTCTTC
CDR3aa: CASRQGTSYNEQFF
v_gene: TRBV27
abundance: NA
j_gene: TRBJ2-1
d_gene: NA

CDR3nt: TGTGCCAGCAGTTTAACAACTCCTTTCAATCAGCCCCAGCATTTT
CDR3aa: CASSLTTPFNQPQHF
v_gene: TRBV12-3/TRBV12-4
abundance: NA
j_gene: TRBJ1-5
d_gene: NA

CDR3nt: TGTGCCAGCAGTGAACCTGGAGGGGGGGCCACCTCCTACGAGCAGTACTTC
CDR3aa: CASSEPGGGATSYEQYF
v_gene: TRBV6-1
abundance: few
j_gene: TRBJ2-7
d_gene: NA

CDR3nt: TGTGCCAGTAGTACCCAAGGACAGGGGCATGAGCAGTTCTTC
CDR3aa: CASSTQGQGHEQFF
v_gene: TRBV19
abundance: few
j_gene: TRBJ2-1
d_gene: TRBD1

CDR3nt: TGTGCCAGCAGTTTACACCCAGGGACACGAGCCCAGCATTTT
CDR3aa: CASSLHPGTRAQHF
v_gene: TRBV28
abundance: NA
j_gene: TRBJ1-5
d_gene: NA

CDR3nt: TGTGCCAGCAGCTTAGATTGGGGGACCCCCTATGGCTACACCTTC
CDR3aa: CASSLDWGTPYGYTF
v_gene: TRBV11-2
abundance: NA
j_gene: TRBJ1-2
d_gene: NA

CDR3nt: TGTGCCAGCAGCTTAGAGCGGGACCCAAGTTCACCCCTCCACTTT
CDR3aa: CASSLERDPSSPLHF
v_gene: TRBV7-2
abundance: few
j_gene: TRBJ1-6
d_gene: NA

CDR3nt: TGTGCCAGCATCATTTCAGCTAGCGGAGGGACCCAGTACTTC
CDR3aa: CASIISASGGTQYF
v_gene: TRBV12-3/TRBV12-4
abundance: NA
j_gene: TRBJ2-5
d_gene: TRBD2

CDR3nt: TGTGCCAGCAGCCAAGCCAGGACCCAAGAGACCCAGTACTTC
CDR3aa: CASSQARTQETQYF
v_gene: TRBV7-2
abundance: NA
j_gene: TRBJ2-5
d_gene: NA

CDR3nt: TGTGCCAGCAGTGTTGGAGTAGAGACCCAGTACTTC
CDR3aa: CASSVGVETQYF
v_gene: TRBV25-1
abundance: NA
j_gene: TRBJ2-5
d_gene: NA

CDR3nt: TGTGCCAGCAGTCCGATTAACACCGGGGAGCTGTTTTTT
CDR3aa: CASSPINTGELFF
v_gene: TRBV6-1
abundance: NA
j_gene: TRBJ2-2
d_gene: NA

CDR3nt: TGTGCCAGCAGCGAAGACAGAGGGACCCAGTACTTC
CDR3aa: CASSEDRGTQYF
v_gene: TRBV11-2
abundance: NA
j_gene: TRBJ2-5
d_gene: NA

CDR3nt: TGTGCCAGCCCCGAAAGCAGCACAGATACGCAGTATTTT
CDR3aa: CASPESSTDTQYF
v_gene: TRBV2
abundance: NA
j_gene: TRBJ2-3
d_gene: NA

CDR3nt: TGCGCCAGCAGCTTGGGACAGGGGCTCAATGAGCAGTTCTTC
CDR3aa: CASSLGQGLNEQFF
v_gene: TRBV5-1
abundance: NA
j_gene: TRBJ2-1
d_gene: TRBD1

CDR3nt: TGTGCCAGCAGCAAAGAAAGGGCCATAGAACAGGATACGCAGTATTTT
CDR3aa: CASSKERAIEQDTQYF
v_gene: TRBV21-1
abundance: NA
j_gene: TRBJ2-3
d_gene: NA

CDR3nt: TGTGCCAGCAGCCAGGGTAACGGGGAGACCCAGTACTTC
CDR3aa: CASSQGNGETQYF
v_gene: TRBV12-3/TRBV12-4
abundance: many
j_gene: TRBJ2-5
d_gene: NA

CDR3nt: TGCGCCAGCACCGGGACTAGGAACACCGGGGAGCTGTTTTTT
CDR3aa: CASTGTRNTGELFF
v_gene: TRBV5-1
abundance: NA
j_gene: TRBJ2-2
d_gene: TRBD2

CDR3nt: TGTGCCAGCAGCAATGGGACAGCCAATTCACCCCTCCACTTT
CDR3aa: CASSNGTANSPLHF
v_gene: TRBV7-8
abundance: NA
j_gene: TRBJ1-6
d_gene: TRBD1

CDR3nt: TGCAGTGGCGGGGACTCTGGGGCCAACGTCCTGACTTTC
CDR3aa: CSGGDSGANVLTF
v_gene: TRBV20-1
abundance: NA
j_gene: TRBJ2-6
d_gene: NA

CDR3nt: TGCGCCAGCAGCTTGTCAGGACAGGGGAGAAAACTGTTTTTT
CDR3aa: CASSLSGQGRKLFF
v_gene: TRBV5-1
abundance: NA
j_gene: TRBJ1-4
d_gene: TRBD1

CDR3nt: TGTGCCAGCAGCCTAGCCCTTCCAGCTCACTTT
CDR3aa: CASSLALPAHF
v_gene: TRBV3-1
abundance: NA
j_gene: TRBJ1-6
d_gene: NA

CDR3nt: TGCGCCAGCAGCCAAGAGGACAGGGTCAATCAGCCCCAGCATTTT
CDR3aa: CASSQEDRVNQPQHF
v_gene: TRBV4-1
abundance: few
j_gene: TRBJ1-5
d_gene: TRBD1

CDR3nt: TGCAGTGCGACTGGGCAGCGGGGCCAAGAGACCCAGTACTTC
CDR3aa: CSATGQRGQETQYF
v_gene: TRBV20-1
abundance: few
j_gene: TRBJ2-5
d_gene: TRBD2

CDR3nt: TGTGCCAGCAGCCGGACAGGGAGAGGTCAGCCCCAGCATTTT
CDR3aa: CASSRTGRGQPQHF
v_gene: TRBV7-2
abundance: NA
j_gene: TRBJ1-5
d_gene: TRBD1

CDR3nt: TGTGCCAGCAGTTCACCCACTAGACTAGCGGGGTTCGTGGATACGCAGTATTTT
CDR3aa: CASSSPTRLAGFVDTQYF
v_gene: TRBV28
abundance: NA
j_gene: TRBJ2-3
d_gene: TRBD2